Listed below are T cell receptor beta chains from one sample, sequenced in a study of T cells in Graves' hyperthyroidism and ophthalmopathy. A single record per CDR3 protein comes from TCRdb applying MiXCR to the multiplex PCR reads. The sample records hundreds of thousands of distinct CDR3 sequences, approximately 14% being singletons. Sequenced: blood. The receptors derive from a man in his late teens or twenties with Graves' ophthalmopathy. Both conserved end residues are part of each CDR3.

TRBJ1-2	TRBV5-1	CATQEAGPLDYGYTF
TRBJ2-7	TRBV12-3/TRBV12-4	CASSPPVRGYEQYF
TRBJ1-1	TRBV27	CASSWYGARGTEAFF
TRBJ2-1	TRBV9	CASSVSVGGSSYNEQFF
TRBJ1-2	TRBV7-9	CASSLRGGADYGYTF
TRBJ2-1	TRBV7-9	CASSLRLGGSYNEQFF
TRBJ2-1	TRBV5-1	CASSLFRGLGNEQFF
TRBJ2-7	TRBV7-6	CASSSRLAGGLYEQYF
TRBJ2-5	TRBV20-1	CSASSDGAQYF
TRBJ1-1	TRBV5-1	CASSLLDGGRGTEAFF
TRBJ2-1	TRBV6-5	CASSYLRGYNEQFF
TRBJ2-3	TRBV7-2	CASSLTGLAGGRADTQYF
TRBJ2-1	TRBV18	CASSPRSGPYNEQFF
TRBJ2-7	TRBV3-1	CASSLGLAGGAYEQYF
TRBJ1-6	TRBV27	CASNRDRNSPLHF
TRBJ2-5	TRBV9	CASSVDVGWQTQYF
TRBJ2-7	TRBV7-8	CASSKRGGEQYF
TRBJ1-2	TRBV30	CAWSVGQGGYTF
TRBJ2-1	TRBV6-1	CASRGLAGPRSSYNEQFF
TRBJ1-2	TRBV3-1	CASSFPGSRGGYAF
TRBJ1-6	TRBV20-1	CSARDRTAESPLHF
TRBJ2-7	TRBV9	CASSVGPAGGYEQYF
TRBJ2-1	TRBV5-1	CASSSLTPSYNEQFF
TRBJ1-1	TRBV27	CASSLSKTLNTEAFF
TRBJ2-1	TRBV6-2/TRBV6-3	CASSSGPHNEQFF
TRBJ1-2	TRBV30	CAWTPQGFGYTF
TRBJ2-1	TRBV5-8	CASSALDNEQFF
TRBJ1-1	TRBV20-1	CSAPGELVTEAFF
TRBJ2-7	TRBV14	CASIPGQGAYEQYF
TRBJ2-2	TRBV12-3/TRBV12-4	CASSLRWDTGELFF
TRBJ2-3	TRBV5-6	CASSRTSGKAGDTQYF
TRBJ2-7	TRBV18	CASSPPHGAYEQYF
TRBJ2-6	TRBV30	CAWTAGANVLTF
TRBJ2-3	TRBV11-2	CASSFNRANTDTQYF
TRBJ1-1	TRBV11-2	CASSLGIFEAFF
TRBJ2-5	TRBV5-6	CASSLSSGGFQETQYF
TRBJ2-4	TRBV5-8	CASSTSSGTLAKNIQYF
TRBJ1-1	TRBV5-1	CASSSDRMNTEAFF
TRBJ2-1	TRBV18	CASSPNEQFF
TRBJ2-1	TRBV6-2/TRBV6-3	CASSYRRLAGGEQFF
TRBJ1-1	TRBV3-1	CASSQQGVTTEAFF
TRBJ2-2	TRBV18	CASSPEGTGELFF
TRBJ2-7	TRBV5-6	CASSLPGTGGGQYF
TRBJ2-7	TRBV27	CASSLSLAVSSYEQYF
TRBJ2-2	TRBV4-1	CASSQRGTNTGELFF
TRBJ2-7	TRBV7-2	CASSLGLRDSRTLSYEQYF
TRBJ2-1	TRBV5-6	CASSLAEGTGPLSGSYNEQFF
TRBJ1-1	TRBV5-1	CASSLEAGAQAFF
TRBJ2-4	TRBV24-1	CATAAASGVKNIQYF
TRBJ1-5	TRBV19	CASTLGSFLNQPQHF
TRBJ2-3	TRBV10-3	CAVGREWRTDTQYF
TRBJ2-5	TRBV10-1	CASSADRSSVGETQYF
TRBJ2-1	TRBV6-1	CASSDGDYNEQFF
TRBJ2-4	TRBV10-1	CASSQVNGIQYF
TRBJ2-2	TRBV11-3	CASSLTGTANTGELFF
TRBJ1-1	TRBV5-6	CASSLDWRNTEAFF